These 25 T cell receptor beta chains share one sample of origin, sequenced in a study of beta chain features in type 1 diabetes. Every bit of the isolated RNA underwent reverse transcription, so sequencing read expressed TCRB transcripts. Measured with immunoSEQ multiplex PCR; TCRdb has only the in-frame clones, and not every one. The sample has about 180,000 clones; about 7.9% are singletons. Study conclusions and caveats: Type 1 diabetes patients had moderately but significantly shorter TCRB CDR3s in all four CD4+ subsets.

Which antigens these TCRs recognize remains unknown. Input material: central memory CD4+ T cells from blood. These TCRs come from a young man with type 1 diabetes.

This chain connects TRBV7-9 to TRBJ1-2, with D tentatively TRBD1 (6 bases). The CDR3 has 15 amino acids. Germline values: CDR1 SEHNR, CDR2 FQNEAQ (reference sequence). The V and J ends lost 3 bases and 6 bases respectively, with 17 bases between them. CDR3 sequence (DNA): TGTGCCAGCAGCTTGAGAAATCAGGGGAGGGATGGCTACACCTTC. This codes for CASSLRNQGRDGYTF.

The J gene is TRBJ1-2, the V gene TRBV18; possibly TRBD1 for D (6 bases). The ends were cut back, 3 bases at V and 8 bases at J, with 16 bases in the middle. This CDR3 has 14 amino acids. From germline, CDR1 is KGHSH and CDR2 LQKENI. The chain's CDR3 is CASSPRGGAGGYTF. The CDR3 DNA sequence: TGTGCCAGCTCACCGAGGGGGGGGGCTGGCGGCTACACCTTC.

This chain joins TRBV5-6 and TRBJ2-7, with 8 positions matching TRBD1. The V gene end was trimmed by 1 base and the J gene end by 0 bases; junction bases not matched to a gene: 9. CDR3 length: 17 amino acids. CDR1 and CDR2 (germline): SGHDT, YYEEEE. CDR3 residues: CASSLLALTGGSYEQYF. CDR3 DNA: TGTGCCAGCAGCTTGCTCGCCCTAACAGGGGGCTCCTACGAGCAGTACTTC.

The rearrangement links TRBV11-2 to TRBJ2-5, with 7 bases matching TRBD2. The CDR3 is 17 residues long. V shed 5 bases, J shed 7 bases, and the junction held 19 bases outside the gene matches. Germline assignment: CDR1 SGHAT and CDR2 FQNNGV. CDR3 amino acids: CASSIPGGRYTSGTQYF. The CDR3 DNA reads TGTGCCAGCAGCATACCGGGGGGACGGTACACGTCAGGGACCCAGTACTTC.

This clone has a count of ten or more. The gene calls are TRBV4-2 and TRBJ1-1; unclear D gene. Germline CDR1 LGHNA, CDR2 YNFKEQ. V gave up 0 bases and J gave up 3 bases, with 11 bases separating them. CDR3 size: 15 residues. The CDR3 nucleotides are TGTGCCAGCAGCCAAGATTTTGGGAGGGACACTGAAGCTTTCTTT. Protein: CASSQDFGRDTEAFF.

The V and J genes are TRBV7-2 and TRBJ2-7; D perhaps matches TRBD2 (6 bases). CDR1 is SGHTA, CDR2 FQGNSA, per germline. The CDR3 extends over 13 amino acids. Trimming took off 5 bases at V and 7 bases at J, with 15 bases between the two ends. Here the CDR3 reads CASSGGSSREQYF. The CDR3 nucleotides read TGTGCCAGCAGCGGGGGGTCCAGTCGAGAGCAGTACTTC.

This clone was seen only a few times. V and J are TRBV19 and TRBJ2-4; no clear D. The germline CDR1 and CDR2 sequences are LNHDA and SQIVND (reference sequence). The CDR3 is 14 residues long. The V and J ends lost 2 bases and 7 bases respectively, with 12 bases between them. The CDR3 loop reads CASSIMQVGNIQYF. CDR3 sequence (DNA): TGTGCCAGTAGTATAATGCAAGTCGGGAACATTCAGTACTTC.

The chain is built from TRBV25-1 and TRBJ2-7; 11 positions agree with TRBD1. The CDR3 totals 16 residues. Trimming cost V 5 bases and J 4 bases; bases outside gene matches: 10. From germline, CDR1 is MGHDK and CDR2 SYGVNS. CDR3 sequence (DNA): TGTGCCAGCAGTCCCCGGGGGACAGGGGGTGGGTACGAGCAGTACTTC. Translated, it gives CASSPRGTGGGYEQYF.

This clone turned up a few times. The chain carries TRBV6-6 and TRBJ2-3; D is unresolved. The ends were cut back, 3 bases at V and 3 bases at J, with 10 bases in the middle. The CDR3 sequence is 14 residues long. Germline CDR1 is MNHNY and CDR2 is SVGAGI (reference sequence). This CDR3 is CASSYSRATDTQYF. As DNA, the CDR3 is TGTGCCAGCAGTTATTCCCGAGCGACAGATACGCAGTATTTT.

In this sample, this clone turned up many times. The CDR3 sequence is CSVGQGNDGYTF. The CDR3 DNA reads TGCAGCGTGGGACAGGGGAATGATGGCTACACCTTC. This sequence joins TRBV29-1 and TRBJ1-2, with 10 bases that match TRBD1. This CDR3 is built from 12 residues. V gave up 6 bases and J gave up 6 bases; unmatched junction bases: 4. The germline V gene has CDR1 SQVTM and CDR2 ANQGSEA.

A few counts support this clone. The chain is built from TRBV7-9 and TRBJ2-2, with 8 bases identical to TRBD2. The ends lost 5 bases at V and 6 bases at J; junction bases unmatched: 11. Germline CDR1 and CDR2: SEHNR and FQNEAQ (reference sequence). This CDR3 spans 16 amino acids. CDR3 loop: CASSPGGAGEAGELFF. In DNA form, the CDR3 reads TGTGCCAGCAGCCCCGGGGGAGCGGGAGAGGCCGGGGAGCTGTTTTTT. Full variable domain (remainder filled in from reference TRBV7-9 and TRBJ2-2): DTGVSQNPRHKITKRGQNVTFRCDPISEHNRLYWYRQTLGQGPEFLTYFQNEAQLEKSRLLSDRFSAERPKGSFSTLEIQRTEQGDSAMYLCASSPGGAGEAGELFFGEGSRLTVL.

This clone showed up just a few times. The chain joins TRBV4-1 to TRBJ2-3; TRBD2 aligns across 9 bases. The CDR3 length is 15 residues. V gave up 4 bases and J gave up 2 bases; unmatched junction bases: 4. Germline-derived CDR1 and CDR2 are MGHRA and YSYEKL. CDR3 in DNA: TGCGCCAGCAGCCGAGCGGGGGGAAACACAGATACGCAGTATTTT. The encoded protein is CASSRAGGNTDTQYF.

This rearrangement joins TRBV5-1 to TRBJ2-2, with D possibly being TRBD2 (5 bases). Germline-derived CDR1 and CDR2 are SGHRS and YFSETQ. Deletions cut 5 bases from V and 2 bases from J, with 13 bases between. The CDR3 length is 15 residues. The CDR3 coding sequence is TGCGCCAGCAGTAGAGACTCGGGAAACACCGGGGAGCTGTTTTTT. This translates into CASSRDSGNTGELFF.

This clone appeared a few times. The chain couples TRBV11-2 to TRBJ1-3; D call uncertain. Germline CDR1 and CDR2: SGHAT and FQNNGV. V shed 4 bases and J shed 0 bases, with 10 bases lying between them. The CDR3 contains 15 residues. This CDR3 reads CASSSHLTSGNTIYF. In DNA form, the CDR3 reads TGTGCCAGCAGCTCCCACCTAACCTCTGGAAACACCATATATTTT.

The chain joins TRBV4-2 to TRBJ2-5, with 7 bases identical to TRBD2. The germline V gene has CDR1 LGHNA and CDR2 YNFKEQ. V lost 0 bases to trimming and J lost 2 bases; unmatched junction nucleotides: 3. The CDR3 has 15 amino acids. CDR3 sequence (DNA): TGTGCCAGCAGCCAAGACAGGGAGGGGCAAGAGACCCAGTACTTC. It encodes CASSQDREGQETQYF.

Notes on this clone: This sample includes further DNA sequences coding for the same CDR3. The chain carries TRBV7-2 and TRBJ2-1; D is uncertain. V lost 0 bases and J lost 4, with 4 bases in between. There are 13 residues in the CDR3. Germline CDR1 is SGHTA and CDR2 is FQGNSA. CDR3 nucleotide sequence: TGTGCCAGCAGCTTAGCCAGATACAATGAGCAGTTCTTC. It codes for CASSLARYNEQFF.

The chain has TRBV5-6 and TRBJ2-1, with D unresolved. Trimming took 7 bases from V and 9 from J, leaving 17 bases between them. The CDR3 totals 13 residues. Germline V CDR1 and CDR2: SGHDT, YYEEEE. CDR3 DNA sequence: TGTGCCAGCCTCCGAGAAGGCGGCGGTGAGCAGTTCTTC. Its translation: CASLREGGGEQFF.

This clone was seen ten or more times. This chain joins TRBV28 and TRBJ2-2; D is possibly TRBD1 (5 bases). CDR1 is MDHEN, CDR2 SYDVKM, per germline. CDR3 length equals 16 residues. Trimming stripped 2 bases from V and 4 bases from J, with 14 bases between. CDR3 DNA sequence: TGTGCCAGCAGTTTAAGGTCAGGGTCCGGCACCGGGGAGCTGTTTTTT. It specifies CASSLRSGSGTGELFF.

This clone has more than one count but fewer than ten. CDR3: CSVGRSRGTGELFF. The CDR3, as DNA: TGCAGCGTTGGAAGGTCAAGGGGCACCGGGGAGCTGTTTTTT. This chain joins TRBV29-1 and TRBJ2-2; D might be TRBD1 (5 bases). Trimming cost V 4 bases and J 4 bases, with 13 bases left between them. CDR3 length: 14 amino acids. Germline V gives CDR1 SQVTM, CDR2 ANQGSEA.

There are a few counts of this clone. J is TRBJ2-3 and V is TRBV5-1; TRBD1 aligns across 7 bases. CDR3 length equals 13 residues. In germline, CDR1 is SGHRS, CDR2 YFSETQ. J was trimmed by 4 bases and V by 4 bases; bases with no gene match: 3. DNA for the CDR3: TGCGCCAGCAGCACCGGGACAGCAGATACGCAGTATTTT. Its translation is CASSTGTADTQYF.

This clone was recorded a few times. The chain couples TRBV7-8 to TRBJ1-2; D not certain. Germline lookup yields CDR1 SGHVS and CDR2 FQNEAQ. The CDR3 contains 18 residues. Trimming took off 5 bases at V and 3 bases at J, with 25 bases between the two ends. As DNA, the CDR3 is TGTGCCAGCAGCCCCCTGGCCAAAGATACGTTTTCCTACTATGGCTACACCTTC. Protein: CASSPLAKDTFSYYGYTF. Full variable domain (outside the CDR3, taken from reference TRBV7-8 and TRBJ1-2): GAGVSQSPRYKVAKRGQDVALRCDPISGHVSLFWYQQALGQGPEFLTYFQNEAQLDKSGLPSDRFFAERPEGSVSTLKIQRTQQEDSAVYLCASSPLAKDTFSYYGYTFGSGTRLTVV.

The chain uses TRBV30 and TRBJ2-1; D perhaps matches TRBD2 (7 bases). Germline CDR1 and CDR2: GTSNPN and SVGIG (reference sequence). CDR3 length: 14 amino acids. The ends were cut back, 7 bases at V and 4 bases at J, with 17 bases in the middle. This chain's CDR3 is CASPRAGAYNEQFF. CDR3 sequence (DNA): TGTGCCTCCCCACGGGCGGGGGCTTACAATGAGCAGTTCTTC.

This chain joins TRBV6-5 and TRBJ1-5; maybe TRBD1 (5 bases). This CDR3 comprises 15 residues. Germline-derived CDR1 and CDR2 are MNHEY and SVGAGI. Trimming pared 4 bases from V and 3 bases from J, leaving 13 bases between. This chain's CDR3 is CASSSQGAPNQPQHF. CDR3 DNA sequence: TGTGCCAGCAGTTCGCAGGGCGCTCCCAATCAGCCCCAGCATTTT.

This clone was observed a few times. This sequence joins TRBV11-2 and TRBJ2-1; D uncertain. CDR1 is SGHAT and CDR2 is FQNNGV in the germline V gene. Trimming removed 4 bases from V and 0 bases from J, with 16 bases in between. The length of the CDR3 is 17 residues. The CDR3 reads CASSSEVARSSYNEQFF. As DNA, the CDR3 is TGTGCCAGCAGCTCCGAAGTGGCGAGGAGCTCCTACAATGAGCAGTTCTTC. The full variable domain, completed using reference TRBV11-2 and TRBJ2-1, is EAGVAQSPRYKIIEKRQSVAFWCNPISGHATLYWYQQILGQGPKLLIQFQNNGVVDDSQLPKDRFSAERLKGVDSTLKIQPAKLEDSAVYLCASSSEVARSSYNEQFFGPGTRLTVL.

The rearrangement joins TRBV7-8 to TRBJ2-5; 8 nucleotides match TRBD2. CDR3 length equals 14 residues. Germline V gene data show CDR1 as SGHVS and CDR2 as FQNEAQ. Unmatched junction bases numbered 6, after V lost 4 bases and J lost 5 bases. In DNA form, the CDR3 reads TGTGCCAGCAGCTCCCCGGGGGGGACGGAGACCCAGTACTTC. Translation: CASSSPGGTETQYF.